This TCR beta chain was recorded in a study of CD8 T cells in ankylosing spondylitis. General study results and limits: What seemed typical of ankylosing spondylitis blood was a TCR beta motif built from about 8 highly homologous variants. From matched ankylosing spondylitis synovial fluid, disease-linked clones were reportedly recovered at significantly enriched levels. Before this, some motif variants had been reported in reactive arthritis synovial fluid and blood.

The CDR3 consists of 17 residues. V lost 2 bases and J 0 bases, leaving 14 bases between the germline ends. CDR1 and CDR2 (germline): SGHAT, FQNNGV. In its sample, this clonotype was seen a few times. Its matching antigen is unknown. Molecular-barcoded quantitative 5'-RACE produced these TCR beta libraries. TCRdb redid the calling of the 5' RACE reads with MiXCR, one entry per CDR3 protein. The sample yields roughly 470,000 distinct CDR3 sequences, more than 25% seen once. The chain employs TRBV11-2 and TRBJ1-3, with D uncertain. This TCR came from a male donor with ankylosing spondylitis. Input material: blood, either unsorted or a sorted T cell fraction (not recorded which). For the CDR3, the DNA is TGTGCCAGCAGCTTATTGGGCAACCGCCTCTCTGGAAACACCATATATTTT. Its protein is CASSLLGNRLSGNTIYF.